Listed here are 25 T cell receptor beta chains from one sample, sequenced in a study of OX40 agonist ivuxolimab in advanced cancers. Libraries were prepared by immunoSEQ multiplex PCR; TCRdb keeps only in-frame clonotypes and omits some of them. The sample records more than 75,000 clones, around 84% being singletons. Sequenced material: CD4+ or CD8+ T cells sorted from blood, taken in a trial of the OX40 agonist ivuxolimab. All receptors derive from an adult with an advanced solid tumor such as melanoma, head and neck, liver or kidney cancer.

The chain recombines TRBV15 with TRBJ1-1; TRBD1 matches 7 bases. CDR3 length: 16 amino acids. CDR1 and CDR2 from the germline V gene are LNHNV and YYDKDF (reference sequence). The V gene end was trimmed by 2 bases and the J gene end by 1 base; junction bases not matched to a gene: 7. CDR3 sequence (DNA): TGTGCCACCAGCAGATCCCGGGGACAGCCGAACACTGAAGCTTTCTTT. Its translation is CATSRSRGQPNTEAFF.

The rearrangement joins TRBV6-6 to TRBJ2-5; D gene ambiguous. The CDR3 is made up of 13 amino acids. CDR1 is MNHNY and CDR2 is SVGAGI in the germline V gene (reference sequence). V was clipped by 7 bases and J by 1 base, with 10 bases between them. CDR3 sequence: CASTTSPQETQYF. DNA of the CDR3: TGTGCCAGCACCACTTCCCCCCAAGAGACCCAGTACTTC.

The chain recombines TRBV28 with TRBJ2-1; possible D gene TRBD2, 5 bases. With 4 bases removed from V and 9 bases from J, the gap between germline ends came to 10 bases. This CDR3 spans 12 amino acids. Germline V gene data show CDR1 as MDHEN and CDR2 as SYDVKM. CDR3 amino acids: CASSSPRGEQFF. Written as DNA, the CDR3 is TGTGCCAGCAGTTCCCCTCGGGGTGAGCAGTTCTTC. The variable domain in full, completed from reference TRBV28 and TRBJ2-1, reads DVKVTQSSRYLVKRTGEKVFLECVQDMDHENMFWYRQDPGLGLRLIYFSYDVKMKEKGDIPEGYSVSREKKERFSLILESASTNQTSMYLCASSSPRGEQFFGPGTRLTVL.

This chain uses TRBV4-2 with TRBJ1-3; D is undetermined. Deletions cut 1 base from V and 0 bases from J, with 19 bases between. CDR1 LGHNA and CDR2 YNFKEQ come from the germline V gene. The CDR3 consists of 19 residues. The CDR3 reads CASSQGQEGFSSSGNTIYF. CDR3 in DNA: TGTGCCAGCAGCCAAGGGCAAGAGGGATTCTCCAGCTCTGGAAACACCATATATTTT.

This chain connects TRBV2 to TRBJ1-4; D unclear. The CDR3 length is 12 residues. Deletions cut 1 base from V and 8 bases from J, with 5 bases between. CDR1 SNHLY and CDR2 FYNNEI come from the germline V gene. In DNA, the CDR3 is TGTGCCAGCAGTGAAGTCTCGGAAAAACTGTTTTTT. Its translation: CASSEVSEKLFF. The full variable domain, completed using reference TRBV2 and TRBJ1-4, is EPEVTQTPSHQVTQMGQEVILRCVPISNHLYFYWYRQILGQKVEFLVSFYNNEISEKSEIFDDQFSVERPDGSNFTLKIRSTKLEDSAMYFCASSEVSEKLFFGSGTQLSVL.

A single count supports this clone. This chain links TRBV7-9 with TRBJ2-7, with D possibly being TRBD1 (6 bases). Trimming stripped 5 bases from V and 10 bases from J, with 12 bases between. The CDR3 is 11 residues long. The germline V gene has CDR1 SEHNR and CDR2 FQNEAQ (reference sequence). CDR3 protein: CASSVTGSQYF. The CDR3 bases are TGTGCCAGCAGCGTAACAGGGTCTCAGTACTTC. The complete variable domain, with remaining parts taken from reference TRBV7-9 and TRBJ2-7, reads DTGVSQNPRHKITKRGQNVTFRCDPISEHNRLYWYRQTLGQGPEFLTYFQNEAQLEKSRLLSDRFSAERPKGSFSTLEIQRTEQGDSAMYLCASSVTGSQYFGPGTRLTVT.

This rearrangement joins TRBV5-1 to TRBJ2-7, with a weak D call TRBD2 (5 bases). The germline V gene has CDR1 SGHRS and CDR2 YFSETQ. This CDR3 region has 14 residues. Trimming shortened V by 0 bases and J by 3 bases, and 10 bases separated the two germline ends. The CDR3 here is CASSLAGDFYEQYF. CDR3 DNA: TGCGCCAGCAGCTTGGCCGGGGATTTCTACGAGCAGTACTTC.

The genes are TRBV7-9 and TRBJ1-3, with a weak D call TRBD1 (6 bases). V was shortened by 3 bases and J by 2 bases, with 8 bases between the two germline ends. This CDR3 has 14 amino acids. The V gene's germline CDR1 is SEHNR and CDR2 FQNEAQ (reference sequence). CDR3 protein: CASSFRGAGNTIYF. The CDR3 nucleotides read TGTGCCAGCAGCTTTAGGGGGGCTGGAAACACCATATATTTT.

This clone was recorded once. The rearrangement joins TRBV29-1 to TRBJ1-2, with D possibly matching TRBD1 (5 bases). V lost 4 bases to trimming and J lost 2 bases, with 8 bases between them. In germline, CDR1 is SQVTM, CDR2 ANQGSEA. The CDR3 covers 12 residues. The DNA of the CDR3 is TGCAGCGTTGCCGGGACCAACTATGGCTACACCTTC. Translated, it gives CSVAGTNYGYTF.

This clone appeared once. This chain uses TRBV5-1 with TRBJ2-3; D is perhaps TRBD1 or TRBD2 (5 bases each). CDR1 SGHRS and CDR2 YFSETQ come from the germline V gene. The CDR3 sequence is 15 residues long. V lost 4 bases, J lost 5 bases, and 17 bases lay in between. The DNA for the CDR3 is TGCGCCAGCAGCCAGGGACGCGGGCAGGGAGATACGCAGTATTTT. This encodes CASSQGRGQGDTQYF.

The chain joins TRBV15 to TRBJ1-2, with unresolved D. This CDR3 has 12 amino acids. Per germline, CDR1 LNHNV and CDR2 YYDKDF (reference sequence). V shed 1 base and J shed 8 bases, with 8 bases lying between them. DNA for the CDR3: TGTGCCACCAGCAGAGTTGAAGAGGGCTACACCTTC. Translated, it gives CATSRVEEGYTF.

The chain recombines TRBV7-3 with TRBJ2-5, with a tentative D call TRBD1 (5 bases). The CDR3 sequence is 13 residues long. V was shortened by 1 base and J by 5 bases, with 8 bases between the two germline ends. CDR1 and CDR2 from the germline V gene are SGHTA and FQGTGA. In DNA form, the CDR3 reads TGTGCCAGCAGCTTAATGCCAGGGGAGACCCAGTACTTC. Protein: CASSLMPGETQYF.

V usage is TRBV7-2 and J usage is TRBJ1-2; 7 bases line up with TRBD1. CDR1 is SGHTA, CDR2 FQGNSA, per germline. This CDR3 region has 12 residues. The trim removed 6 bases at V and 9 bases at J, leaving 7 bases unmatched. The CDR3 DNA follows: TGTGCCAGCAGGCAGACAGGGCGCAGCTACACCTTC. This encodes CASRQTGRSYTF.

This chain uses TRBV19 with TRBJ2-2; no reliable D call. Germline-derived CDR1 and CDR2 are LNHDA and SQIVND (reference sequence). V lost 3 bases and J lost 5, with 10 bases in between. The CDR3 sequence is 14 residues long. CDR3 DNA sequence: TGTGCCAGTAGTATCGGAGCAAGGACCGGGGAGCTGTTTTTT. Amino acid sequence: CASSIGARTGELFF.

The chain joins TRBV2 to TRBJ2-5; D is perhaps TRBD1 (6 bases). CDR1 is SNHLY, CDR2 FYNNEI, per germline. The CDR3 runs to 13 residues. Trimming left V 6 bases short and J 5 bases short, with 13 bases between. As DNA, the CDR3 is TGTGCCAGCAGAGGGGGTTCGGCGGAGACCCAGTACTTC. The encoded protein is CASRGGSAETQYF.

The chain recombines TRBV18 with TRBJ1-1; D might be TRBD1 (5 bases). This CDR3 region has 14 residues. In germline, CDR1 is KGHSH, CDR2 LQKENI. V was pared by 2 bases and J by 7 bases, with 14 bases between. The CDR3 is CASSPDSQIYEAFF. The CDR3 DNA reads as TGTGCCAGCTCACCAGACAGCCAAATATATGAAGCTTTCTTT. The variable domain in full, completed from reference TRBV18 and TRBJ1-1, reads NAGVMQNPRHLVRRRGQEARLRCSPMKGHSHVYWYRQLPEEGLKFMVYLQKENIIDESGMPKERFSAEFPKEGPSILRIQQVVRGDSAAYFCASSPDSQIYEAFFGQGTRLTVV.

V and J are TRBV5-1 and TRBJ2-5, with unresolved D. CDR1 is SGHRS, CDR2 YFSETQ, per germline. V was cut by 4 bases and J by 5 bases, with 12 bases left in between. This CDR3 spans 13 amino acids. The chain's CDR3 is CASSSDVGETQYF. CDR3 in DNA: TGCGCCAGCAGCAGCGACGTTGGGGAGACCCAGTACTTC.

This sequence joins TRBV14 and TRBJ1-1; 8 nucleotides align to TRBD1. The V and J ends lost 0 bases and 4 bases, in that order; junction bases with no gene match: 7. Germline CDR1 SGHDN, CDR2 FVKESK. The CDR3 loop spans 16 amino acids. The CDR3 spells CASSQDSRQGSTEAFF. In DNA, the CDR3 is TGTGCCAGCAGCCAAGATAGCCGACAGGGGAGCACTGAAGCTTTCTTT.

This rearrangement joins TRBV7-3 to TRBJ2-6, with D possibly being TRBD2 (5 bases). The CDR3 runs 14 residues. The V and J ends lost 6 bases and 1 base respectively, with 7 bases between them. The germline V gene encodes CDR1 SGHTA and CDR2 FQGTGA. This CDR3 is CASSTGSGANVLTF. As DNA, the CDR3 is TGTGCCAGCAGTACGGGGTCTGGGGCCAACGTCCTGACTTTC.

The V gene is TRBV5-4, the J gene TRBJ1-3; D ambiguous. The germline CDR1 and CDR2 sequences are SGHNT and YYREEE (reference sequence). This CDR3 contains 15 residues. V lost 0 bases, J lost 4 bases, and 11 bases lay in between. The CDR3 loop is CASSLGGNTGNTIYF. CDR3 bases: TGTGCCAGCAGCTTGGGCGGGAATACAGGAAACACCATATATTTT.

This chain joins TRBV7-9 and TRBJ2-1; D gene unclear. This CDR3 region has 11 residues. V lost 5 bases and J 8 bases, leaving 7 bases between the germline ends. The germline V gene has CDR1 SEHNR and CDR2 FQNEAQ (reference sequence). CDR3 DNA sequence: TGTGCCAGCAGCCAGTTGGATGAGCAGTTCTTC. Protein: CASSQLDEQFF.

A single count supports this clone. V is TRBV11-3 and J is TRBJ2-1; TRBD2 is a possible D gene (5 bases). V lost 6 bases to trimming and J lost 5 bases, with 20 bases between them. This CDR3 has 16 amino acids. The germline V gene encodes CDR1 SGHNT and CDR2 YENEEA. The CDR3 sequence is CASRLSLWGEDNEQFF. CDR3 nucleotides: TGTGCCAGCAGATTGAGTTTGTGGGGAGAGGACAATGAGCAGTTCTTC.

This clone has a handful of counts. The V gene is TRBV30, the J gene TRBJ1-4, with 7 bases that match TRBD1. V gave up 5 bases and J gave up 7 bases; unmatched junction bases: 7. This CDR3 comprises 13 residues. Germline values: CDR1 GTSNPN, CDR2 SVGIG (reference sequence). This CDR3 is CAWGGTVSEKLFF. For the CDR3, the DNA is TGTGCCTGGGGCGGGACAGTTTCTGAAAAACTGTTTTTT.

This sequence joins TRBV6-6 and TRBJ1-4; D possibly corresponds to TRBD1 (6 bases). Trimming left V 5 bases short and J 2 bases short, with 12 bases between. Germline CDR1 is MNHNY and CDR2 is SVGAGI (reference sequence). This CDR3 contains 15 residues. The CDR3: CASSRDTVTNEKLFF. CDR3 coding DNA: TGTGCCAGCAGTAGGGACACAGTGACTAATGAAAAACTGTTTTTT.

DNA for the CDR3: TGTGCCAGCAGCTATGACAGGAACACTGAAGCTTTCTTT. Protein sequence: CASSYDRNTEAFF. The chain carries TRBV11-3 and TRBJ1-1; possibly TRBD1 for D (5 bases). The CDR3 runs to 13 residues. V shed 4 bases and J shed 1 base, with 7 bases lying between them. In germline, CDR1 is SGHNT, CDR2 YENEEA.